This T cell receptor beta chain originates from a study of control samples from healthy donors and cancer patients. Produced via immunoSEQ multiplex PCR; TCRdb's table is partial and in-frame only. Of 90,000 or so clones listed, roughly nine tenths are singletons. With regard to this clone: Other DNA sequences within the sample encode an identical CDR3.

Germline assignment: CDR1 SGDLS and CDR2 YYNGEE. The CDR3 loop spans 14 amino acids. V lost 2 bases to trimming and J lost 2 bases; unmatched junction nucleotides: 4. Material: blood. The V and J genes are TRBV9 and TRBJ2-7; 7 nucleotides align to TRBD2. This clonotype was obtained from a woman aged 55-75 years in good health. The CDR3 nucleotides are TGTGCCAGCAGCGTCAGCGGGACGCCCTACGAGCAGTACTTC. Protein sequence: CASSVSGTPYEQYF.